This T cell receptor (beta chain) was sequenced in a study of CD8+CD57+ T cells in acquired aplastic anemia. Before being chosen for sequencing, patients had shown CD8+CD57+ cell expansion by flow cytometry. Everyone among the patients had severe acquired aplastic anemia. Patient blood was sampled before any therapy had been received. As to this clonotype: Given the absence of the conserved phenylalanine or tryptophan at the CDR3 end, a read error is likely.

Investigators profiled TCR beta VDJ and CDR3 from genomic DNA template. TCRdb reprocessed the reads with MiXCR, giving one entry per CDR3 protein. The table records under 500,000 distinct CDR3 sequences, about a third of them present only once. V shed 5 bases and J shed 5 bases, with 9 bases lying between them. This CDR3 region has 12 residues. Germline values: CDR1 LNHDA, CDR2 SQIVND (reference sequence). Sequenced input: sorted CD4+, CD8+, or CD8+CD57+ T cells (not recorded which) from PBMCs. V and J are TRBV19 and TRBJ1-2; D remains unclear. This clonotype was sampled from a human donor with aplastic anemia. CDR3 in amino acids: CASSVLGYGYTL. The CDR3 nucleotides are TGTGCCAGTAGTGTGCTGGGTTATGGCTACACCCTC.